This section outlines one T cell receptor beta chain sequence together with its context. These data belong to a study of sequential checkpoint blockade in melanoma. TCRdb's copy holds only in-frame clones and misses some; the assay was immunoSEQ multiplex PCR. Counted here are about 20,000 clones, about four fifths occurring once; the ten biggest clones make up 35% to 40%. The treatment: randomized to nivolumab then ipilimumab (arm A) or the reverse (arm B). The CDR3 consists of 13 residues. The germline V gene encodes CDR1 MNHNS and CDR2 SASEGT. V was trimmed by 8 bases and J by 0 bases, leaving 8 bases between them.

The sequence was collected from a human donor with melanoma. The gene calls are TRBV6-1 and TRBJ1-5; no firm D call. The sample in question was CD8+ T cells sorted from blood (inferred from file names), obtained from a patient given nivolumab and ipilimumab in sequence. The CDR3 reads CASRTYSNQPQHF. The CDR3, as DNA: TGTGCCAGCCGAACTTATAGCAATCAGCCCCAGCATTTT.